Below are 30 T cell receptor beta chains sequenced from a single sample in a study of STAT5B mutations in CD4+ large granular lymphocyte leukemia. The assay was immunoSEQ multiplex PCR, and TCRdb's table has in-frame clones only and misses some. Here the sample spans 30,000 to 40,000 clones, 76% being singletons. Sequenced material: CD4+ T cells from blood buffy coats. The receptors stem from a human donor in good health.

This clone was detected only a few times. This sequence joins TRBV2 and TRBJ1-5, with D uncertain. This CDR3 has 14 residues. The germline gives CDR1 SNHLY, CDR2 FYNNEI. V lost 4 bases, J lost 3 bases, and 10 bases lay in between. In nucleotides, the CDR3 is TGTGCCAGCAGTGTAGTAGGGCCCAATCAGCCCCAGCATTTT. It specifies CASSVVGPNQPQHF. Looking up the rest from reference TRBV2 and TRBJ1-5 gives the full variable domain: EPEVTQTPSHQVTQMGQEVILRCVPISNHLYFYWYRQILGQKVEFLVSFYNNEISEKSEIFDDQFSVERPDGSNFTLKIRSTKLEDSAMYFCASSVVGPNQPQHFGDGTRLSIL.

The V and J genes are TRBV5-1 and TRBJ2-2; TRBD1 matches at 7 bases. Germline CDR1 SGHRS, CDR2 YFSETQ. The CDR3 has 16 residues. The junction had 8 bases not matched to a gene; V was cut back by 6 bases and J by 0 bases. DNA of the CDR3: TGCGCCAGCACTAAGGGGGCGACAACGAACACCGGGGAGCTGTTTTTT. It is translated as CASTKGATTNTGELFF.

V gene TRBV7-2 combines with J gene TRBJ1-4; 7 bases map to TRBD1. The CDR3 contains 15 residues. V dropped 6 bases and J dropped 1; count of bases not matched to a gene: 5. Germline V gene data show CDR1 as SGHTA and CDR2 as FQGNSA. CDR3 in amino acids: CASSRTGVTNEKLFF. The CDR3 DNA sequence: TGTGCCAGCAGTCGCACAGGGGTAACTAATGAAAAACTGTTTTTT.

The CDR3 DNA sequence: TGTGCCAGCAGCTTAGTTAGCGGCACAGATACGCAGTATTTT. This sequence encodes CASSLVSGTDTQYF. This chain connects TRBV7-8 to TRBJ2-3; TRBD2 might be the D (5 bases). The germline CDR1 and CDR2 sequences are SGHVS and FQNEAQ. With 1 base removed from V and 1 base from J, the gap between germline ends came to 6 bases. This CDR3 has 14 residues.

There are a few counts of this clone. At one boundary the junction diverges from the germline segment, which might be a read error. The rearrangement joins TRBV7-7 to TRBJ2-1; 11 nucleotides line up with TRBD1. Germline lookup yields CDR1 SSHAT and CDR2 FNYEAQ (reference sequence). This CDR3 is built from 18 residues. The CDR3: CASSLSDRGLSSYNEQFF. The CDR3 DNA reads as TGTGCTAGCAGCTTATCGGACAGGGGGCTCAGCTCCTACAATGAGCAGTTCTTC. The entire variable domain, with the rest obtained from reference TRBV7-7 and TRBJ2-1, is as follows: GAGVSQSPRYKVTKRGQDVTLRCDPISSHATLYWYQQALGQGPEFLTYFNYEAQPDKSGLPSDRFSAERPEGSISTLTIQRTEQRDSAMYRCASSLSDRGLSSYNEQFFGPGTRLTVL.

In DNA, the CDR3 is TGCGCCAGCAGCGAAGGATTGAACAGGGCCGCAGATACGCAGTATTTT. This translates into CASSEGLNRAADTQYF. The chain employs TRBV4-3 and TRBJ2-3; perhaps TRBD1 as D (6 bases). V gave up 5 bases and J gave up 4 bases, with 19 bases separating them. From germline, CDR1 is LGHNA and CDR2 YSLEER. The CDR3 sequence is 16 residues long.

The rearrangement links TRBV2 to TRBJ2-1, with D possibly being TRBD1 (5 bases). There are 13 residues in the CDR3. V lost 10 bases to trimming and J lost 4 bases, with 14 bases between them. Germline values: CDR1 SNHLY, CDR2 FYNNEI. The CDR3 spells CAITLQGYNEQFF. CDR3 DNA: TGTGCCATTACCCTCCAGGGATACAATGAGCAGTTCTTC.

This clone was recorded once. The chain couples TRBV4-2 to TRBJ2-3; 11 positions agree with TRBD2. This CDR3 spans 17 amino acids. CDR1 LGHNA and CDR2 YNFKEQ come from the germline V gene. V gave up 0 bases and J gave up 6 bases; unmatched junction bases: 8. The CDR3 loop is CASSQDLAGGSSDTQYF. DNA of the CDR3: TGTGCCAGCAGCCAAGACCTAGCGGGAGGAAGTTCGGATACGCAGTATTTT.

V usage is TRBV19 and J usage is TRBJ2-6, with a possible D match to TRBD1 (5 bases). The CDR3 is 15 residues long. The V and J ends lost 5 bases and 1 base respectively, with 9 bases between them. CDR1 LNHDA and CDR2 SQIVND come from the germline V gene (reference sequence). CDR3: CASSQGQSGANVLTF. CDR3 DNA: TGTGCCAGTAGTCAAGGACAATCTGGGGCCAACGTCCTGACTTTC.

V is TRBV23-1 and J is TRBJ1-1; D remains unclear. TRBV23-1 is labeled an ORF, and its function is uncertain. This CDR3 is 14 amino acids long. Between the trimmed V and J ends, which lost 4 bases and 1 base, there was a span of 10 bases. The chain's CDR3 is CASSLERKNTEAFF. CDR3 nucleotide sequence: TGCGCCAGCAGTCTGGAGAGGAAGAACACTGAAGCTTTCTTT.

This chain connects TRBV6-1 to TRBJ1-1, with D maybe TRBD1 (5 bases). Per the germline V gene, CDR1 is MNHNS and CDR2 is SASEGT. V lost 3 bases and J 4 bases, leaving 12 bases between the germline ends. The length of the CDR3 is 14 residues. This CDR3 is CASSDREWGTEAFF. The CDR3 nucleotides are TGTGCCAGCAGTGACAGGGAATGGGGCACTGAAGCTTTCTTT.

The rearrangement links TRBV9 to TRBJ2-7, with 8 bases identical to TRBD1. The CDR3 sequence is 15 residues long. Germline lookup yields CDR1 SGDLS and CDR2 YYNGEE. V shed 3 bases, J shed 0 bases, and the junction held 5 bases outside the gene matches. CDR3 region: CASSAGGQGSYEQYF. The CDR3 nucleotides read TGTGCCAGCAGCGCCGGCGGACAGGGCTCCTACGAGCAGTACTTC.

This chain joins TRBV4-2 and TRBJ2-1; 8 positions match TRBD2. This CDR3 has 14 amino acids. The J segment lost 3 bases and the V segment lost 10 bases, leaving 8 bases of the junction unmatched. Germline-derived CDR1 and CDR2 are LGHNA and YNFKEQ. The CDR3, as DNA: TGTGCCATACTAGGGACTAGTAACTACAATGAGCAGTTCTTC. This codes for CAILGTSNYNEQFF.

This clone occurred a few times. The rearrangement links TRBV7-8 to TRBJ1-1; TRBD1 might be the D (5 bases). The ends were cut back, 0 bases at V and 4 bases at J, with 9 bases in the middle. This CDR3 is built from 14 residues. Germline loops: CDR1 SGHVS, CDR2 FQNEAQ. The CDR3 DNA is TGTGCCAGCAGCTTAGCGGAGGGGATCACTGAAGCTTTCTTT. Translation gives CASSLAEGITEAFF.

The chain employs TRBV11-2 and TRBJ2-7; D gene uncertain. Germline V CDR1 and CDR2: SGHAT, FQNNGV. The CDR3 extends over 14 amino acids. The V gene lost 1 base and the J gene lost 2 bases, with 9 bases spanning the gap. The CDR3 loop reads CASSLVDGPYEQYF. The CDR3 DNA is TGTGCCAGCAGCTTAGTCGACGGACCCTACGAGCAGTACTTC.

This clone came up once. The chain employs TRBV7-9 and TRBJ2-4, with D unclear. The CDR3 consists of 14 residues. V was trimmed by 0 bases and J by 0 bases, leaving 3 bases between them. Per germline, CDR1 SEHNR and CDR2 FQNEAQ (reference sequence). The CDR3 spells CASSLALAKNIQYF. The CDR3, as DNA: TGTGCCAGCAGCTTAGCTCTAGCCAAAAACATTCAGTACTTC.

The rearrangement links TRBV15 to TRBJ1-1, with TRBD1 matching over 7 bases. The length of the CDR3 is 14 residues. With V trimmed by 3 bases and J by 2 bases, 3 bases remained unmatched. Germline V lookup: CDR1 LNHNV, CDR2 YYDKDF (reference sequence). The DNA of the CDR3 is TGTGCCACCAGCAGGCACAGGGGTAACACTGAAGCTTTCTTT. It codes for CATSRHRGNTEAFF.

The rearrangement uses TRBV5-4 and TRBJ2-6; TRBD2 is a possible D gene (7 bases). Trimming cost V 0 bases and J 1 base, with 17 bases left between them. Germline V gene lookup returns CDR1 SGHNT and CDR2 YYREEE (reference sequence). This CDR3 is 19 amino acids long. The CDR3 here is CASSLAVGGPLSGANVLTF. CDR3 DNA: TGTGCCAGCAGCTTGGCCGTGGGGGGGCCTCTATCTGGGGCCAACGTCCTGACTTTC.

The chain has TRBV7-3 and TRBJ2-2; TRBD1 aligns across 9 bases. With 2 bases clipped from V and 3 bases from J, the junction kept 1 base outside the gene matches. CDR1 SGHTA and CDR2 FQGTGA come from the germline V gene. The length of the CDR3 is 15 residues. DNA of the CDR3: TGTGCCAGCAGCTTAGGACAGGGGTACACCGGGGAGCTGTTTTTT. Translation gives CASSLGQGYTGELFF.

The chain employs TRBV5-1 and TRBJ2-7; no firm D call. The CDR3 is made up of 14 amino acids. Germline CDR1 and CDR2: SGHRS and YFSETQ. V dropped 3 bases and J dropped 2 bases, with 12 bases sitting between them. The CDR3 is CASSSLNLTYEQYF. The CDR3 DNA follows: TGCGCCAGCAGCTCGCTAAACCTGACCTACGAGCAGTACTTC.

This sequence joins TRBV2 and TRBJ1-5, with a tentative D call TRBD1 (6 bases). The V end lost 4 bases, the J end lost 5 bases, and 9 bases lay between the germline ends. This CDR3 contains 13 residues. The germline V gene has CDR1 SNHLY and CDR2 FYNNEI. The CDR3 DNA reads TGTGCCAGCAGTGCCAGACAGGATCAGCCCCAGCATTTT. Translation gives CASSARQDQPQHF. Supplemented by reference TRBV2 and TRBJ1-5, the full variable domain reads EPEVTQTPSHQVTQMGQEVILRCVPISNHLYFYWYRQILGQKVEFLVSFYNNEISEKSEIFDDQFSVERPDGSNFTLKIRSTKLEDSAMYFCASSARQDQPQHFGDGTRLSIL.

This chain uses TRBV9 with TRBJ2-3; 15 nucleotides line up with TRBD2. The CDR3 has 17 residues. Trimming cost V 4 bases and J 2 bases; bases outside gene matches: 5. Germline lookup yields CDR1 SGDLS and CDR2 YYNGEE. The CDR3, as DNA: TGTGCCAGCAGCATTGGACTAGCGGGAGGGCCCACAGATACGCAGTATTTT. This gives the protein CASSIGLAGGPTDTQYF.

The chain uses TRBV15 and TRBJ2-1, with D maybe TRBD2 (5 bases). Trimming shortened V by 5 bases and J by 9 bases, and 17 bases separated the two germline ends. The CDR3 covers 14 residues. Germline assignment: CDR1 LNHNV and CDR2 YYDKDF (reference sequence). In DNA form, the CDR3 reads TGTGCCACCAGCCGACCGACCCCTAGCACTGAGCAGTTCTTC. It encodes CATSRPTPSTEQFF.

The V and J genes are TRBV7-9 and TRBJ2-1, with 11 bases matching TRBD2. V lost 3 bases to trimming and J lost 9 bases; unmatched junction nucleotides: 7. Germline lookup yields CDR1 SEHNR and CDR2 FQNEAQ (reference sequence). The CDR3 loop spans 15 amino acids. The CDR3 nucleotides are TGTGCCAGCAGCTTGGGTAGCGGGGGGGTCAGTGAGCAGTTCTTC. Translating gives CASSLGSGGVSEQFF.

This rearrangement joins TRBV11-2 to TRBJ2-2; D perhaps matches TRBD2 (6 bases). The germline V gene has CDR1 SGHAT and CDR2 FQNNGV. This CDR3 contains 15 residues. Trimming shortened V by 4 bases and J by 1 base, and 10 bases separated the two germline ends. The CDR3 region is CASSSGGKNTGELFF. In DNA form, the CDR3 reads TGTGCCAGCAGCTCCGGGGGAAAGAACACCGGGGAGCTGTTTTTT. Filled out from reference TRBV11-2 and TRBJ2-2, the complete variable domain reads EAGVAQSPRYKIIEKRQSVAFWCNPISGHATLYWYQQILGQGPKLLIQFQNNGVVDDSQLPKDRFSAERLKGVDSTLKIQPAKLEDSAVYLCASSSGGKNTGELFFGEGSRLTVL.

A few counts support this clone. The chain combines TRBV9 with TRBJ2-2, with 7 bases lining up with TRBD2. V was pared by 3 bases and J by 6 bases, with 8 bases of the junction left unmatched. Germline lookup yields CDR1 SGDLS and CDR2 YYNGEE. The CDR3 is made up of 15 amino acids. The CDR3 sequence is CASSAGGWFPGELFF. In nucleotides, the CDR3 is TGTGCCAGCAGCGCCGGGGGGTGGTTCCCCGGGGAGCTGTTTTTT.

The genes are TRBV7-8 and TRBJ2-1; 8 bases are a match to TRBD2. Germline CDR1 reads SGHVS; CDR2 reads FQNEAQ. The length of the CDR3 is 15 residues. After removal of 5 bases from V and 6 bases from J, the junction contained 9 bases not matched to a gene. The CDR3 loop is CASSPGAGGLNEQFF. The CDR3 DNA is TGTGCCAGCAGCCCGGGCGCGGGGGGCCTCAATGAGCAGTTCTTC.

The chain is built from TRBV5-6 and TRBJ2-7, with 9 bases aligning to TRBD2. Germline trimming cut 4 bases from V and 2 bases from J; bases unmatched to any gene: 7. Germline V gene sequence: CDR1 SGHDT, CDR2 YYEEEE. The CDR3 runs to 15 residues. CDR3 sequence reads: CASSPTGGRAYEQYF. Here the CDR3 DNA reads TGTGCCAGCAGCCCTACGGGCGGGAGGGCCTACGAGCAGTACTTC.

V is TRBV4-3 and J is TRBJ2-7; D unclear. Trimming removed 0 bases from V and 9 bases from J, with 15 bases in between. Germline V gene lookup returns CDR1 LGHNA and CDR2 YSLEER. The CDR3 is made up of 14 amino acids. The CDR3 coding sequence is TGCGCCAGCAGCCAAGAGACTTGGAATCTACGGCAGTACTTC. This sequence encodes CASSQETWNLRQYF.

J is TRBJ1-2 and V is TRBV4-2, with 8 positions matching TRBD1. The V gene's germline CDR1 is LGHNA and CDR2 YNFKEQ. The CDR3 totals 16 residues. The V segment lost 6 bases and the J segment 9 bases; nucleotides outside the gene matches: 18. CDR3 region: CASRTSSGQGRSRYTF. Written as DNA, the CDR3 is TGTGCCAGCAGGACTTCCTCAGGACAGGGAAGGTCGCGCTACACCTTC.